The T cell receptor beta chain described here comes from a study of human thymus T cells. The method was immunoSEQ multiplex PCR; TCRdb's version includes in-frame clones alone and lacks a portion of them. Of 55,000 to 85,000 clones in the sample, over 85% were seen once. This clone was seen just once. Thymic material originated from resections removed in the course of corrective heart surgery. Serving as donors were healthy Finnish infants, each of whom was having open corrective surgery for congenital heart defects. The V end was cut by 0 bases, the J end by 1 base, with 9 bases between. The CDR3 runs to 15 residues. From germline, CDR1 is SGHDN and CDR2 FVKESK.

The receptor was derived from a girl in the first two years of life with a congenital heart defect but otherwise immunologically healthy. The chain joins TRBV14 to TRBJ1-1; D gene unclear. Sample: thymus tissue. CDR3 sequence reads: CASSQDKAGNTEAFF. In DNA form, the CDR3 reads TGTGCCAGCAGCCAAGATAAGGCAGGGAACACTGAAGCTTTCTTT.